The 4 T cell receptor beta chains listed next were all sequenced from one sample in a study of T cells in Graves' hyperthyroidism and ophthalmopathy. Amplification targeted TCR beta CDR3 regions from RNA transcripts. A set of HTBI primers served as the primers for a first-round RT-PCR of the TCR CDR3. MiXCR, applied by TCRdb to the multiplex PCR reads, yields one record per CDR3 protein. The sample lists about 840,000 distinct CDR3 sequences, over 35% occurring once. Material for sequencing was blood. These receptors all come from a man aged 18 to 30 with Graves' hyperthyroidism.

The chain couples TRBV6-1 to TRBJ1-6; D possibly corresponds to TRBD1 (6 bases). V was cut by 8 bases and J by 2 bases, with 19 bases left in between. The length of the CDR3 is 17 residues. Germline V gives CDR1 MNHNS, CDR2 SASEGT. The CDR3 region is CASCLDSLFTYNSPLHF. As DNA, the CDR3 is TGTGCCAGCTGCCTGGACAGCCTCTTCACCTATAATTCACCCCTCCACTTT.

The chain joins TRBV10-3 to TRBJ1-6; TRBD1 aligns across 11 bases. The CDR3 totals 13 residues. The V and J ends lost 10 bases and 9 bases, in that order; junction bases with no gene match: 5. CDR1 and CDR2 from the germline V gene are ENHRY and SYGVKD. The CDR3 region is CATGTGGGSPLHF. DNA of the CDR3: TGTGCCACCGGGACAGGGGGGGGTTCACCCCTCCACTTT.

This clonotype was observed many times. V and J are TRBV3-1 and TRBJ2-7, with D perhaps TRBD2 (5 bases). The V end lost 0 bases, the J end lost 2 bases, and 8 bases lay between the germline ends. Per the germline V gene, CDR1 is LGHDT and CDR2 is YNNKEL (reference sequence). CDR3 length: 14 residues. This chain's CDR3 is CASSQEDGTYEQYF. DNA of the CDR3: TGTGCCAGCAGCCAAGAAGACGGGACCTACGAGCAGTACTTC.

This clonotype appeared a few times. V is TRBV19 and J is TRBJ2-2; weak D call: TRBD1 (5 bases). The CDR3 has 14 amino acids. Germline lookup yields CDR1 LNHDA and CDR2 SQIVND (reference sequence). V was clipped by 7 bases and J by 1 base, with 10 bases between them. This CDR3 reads CASTDTGNTGELFF. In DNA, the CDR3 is TGTGCCAGTACCGACACAGGGAACACCGGGGAGCTGTTTTTT.